The T cell receptor (beta chain) under discussion was sequenced for a study of Graves' ophthalmopathy and Graves' hyperthyroidism. Across the whole study: Peripheral blood was obtained at first diagnosis, ahead of any treatment. Study results and caveats: Sensitivity reached more than 70% and specificity 72% to 80% when the model predicted ophthalmopathy progression. Blood also held most thyroid clonotypes expanded above 0.001 frequency.

The sample holds many counts of this clonotype. Its antigen is not known. CDR3 length: 16 residues. Trimming took off 7 bases at V and 4 bases at J, with 19 bases between the two ends. The germline CDR1 and CDR2 sequences are MDHEN and SYDVKM. From RNA, the CDR3 regions of TCR beta chains were amplified and sequenced. Second-round multiplex PCR came after first-round RT-PCR with HTBI primers. TCRdb re-analysed the multiplex PCR reads in MiXCR, keeping a single row per CDR3 protein. This sample has a few hundred thousand distinct CDR3 sequences, with around 20% found just once. The receptor was isolated from a woman between 18 and 30 years old with stable Graves' hyperthyroidism. V and J are TRBV28 and TRBJ2-2; weak D call: TRBD1 (6 bases). What was sequenced was peripheral blood. CDR3 in DNA: TGTGCCAGCACCTCGCCCGGGACACCTTCCACCGGGGAGCTGTTTTTT. It encodes CASTSPGTPSTGELFF.